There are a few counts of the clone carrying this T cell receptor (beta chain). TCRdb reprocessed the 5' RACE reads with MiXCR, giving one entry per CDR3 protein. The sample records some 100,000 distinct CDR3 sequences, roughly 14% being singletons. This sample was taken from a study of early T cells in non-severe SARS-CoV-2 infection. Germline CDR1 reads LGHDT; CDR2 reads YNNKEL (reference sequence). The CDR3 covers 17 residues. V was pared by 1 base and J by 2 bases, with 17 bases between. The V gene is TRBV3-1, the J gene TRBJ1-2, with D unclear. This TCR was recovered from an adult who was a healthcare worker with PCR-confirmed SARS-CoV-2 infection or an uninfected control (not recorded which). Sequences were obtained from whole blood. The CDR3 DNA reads TGTGCCAGCAGCCAAGGTCAGCCGCTTGTCCTGAACTATGGCTACACCTTC. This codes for CASSQGQPLVLNYGYTF.